This TCR beta chain is from a study of T cells in Graves' hyperthyroidism and ophthalmopathy. This clonotype was counted many times. Using RNA transcripts as the source, TCR beta CDR3 regions were amplified. TCR CDR3 regions were first amplified by RT-PCR with HTBI primers. TCRdb re-called the multiplex PCR reads through MiXCR, storing one row per CDR3 protein. This sample has a few hundred thousand distinct CDR3 sequences, with about 16% found just once. The source is a woman aged 35 to 49 with Graves' ophthalmopathy. Sequencing was carried out using blood.

The DNA of the CDR3 is TGTGCCAGCAGTGAATTCACGGCGGGAGGCTACGAGCAGTACTTC. It codes for CASSEFTAGGYEQYF. J is TRBJ2-7 and V is TRBV2, with 8 bases fitting TRBD2. This CDR3 contains 15 residues. In germline, CDR1 is SNHLY, CDR2 FYNNEI. With V trimmed by 2 bases and J by 3 bases, 6 bases remained unmatched. Full variable domain (rest looked up from reference TRBV2 and TRBJ2-7): EPEVTQTPSHQVTQMGQEVILRCVPISNHLYFYWYRQILGQKVEFLVSFYNNEISEKSEIFDDQFSVERPDGSNFTLKIRSTKLEDSAMYFCASSEFTAGGYEQYFGPGTRLTVT.